The next 8 T cell receptor beta chains were all read from a single sample in a study of blood T cell repertoires in COVID-19. TCRdb's table, derived via immunoSEQ multiplex PCR, lists solely in-frame clones and lacks some. The sample has approximately 270,000 clones; around 85% are singletons. Sequenced sample: PBMCs or T cells enriched from blood (not recorded which). The receptors come from a woman in her twenties or thirties who had recovered from COVID-19.

This clone was seen a handful of times. This chain uses TRBV5-1 with TRBJ1-6, with 8 bases fitting TRBD1. Trimming removed 0 bases from V and 7 bases from J; junction bases left unmatched: 6. The V gene's germline CDR1 is SGHRS and CDR2 YFSETQ. This CDR3 has 16 residues. The CDR3 here is CASSLEAGGRNSPLHF. Here the CDR3 DNA reads TGCGCCAGCAGCTTGGAGGCAGGGGGCAGGAATTCACCCCTCCACTTT.

The chain joins TRBV19 to TRBJ1-1; no clear D gene. Germline V lookup: CDR1 LNHDA, CDR2 SQIVND (reference sequence). This CDR3 has 15 residues. V was clipped by 5 bases and J by 4 bases, with 17 bases between them. This CDR3 reads CASSATLLGITEAFF. CDR3 bases: TGTGCCAGTAGTGCCACTCTTCTTGGTATCACTGAAGCTTTCTTT. Full variable domain (remainder filled in from reference TRBV19 and TRBJ1-1): DGGITQSPKYLFRKEGQNVTLSCEQNLNHDAMYWYRQDPGQGLRLIYYSQIVNDFQKGDIAEGYSVSREKKESFPLTVTSAQKNPTAFYLCASSATLLGITEAFFGQGTRLTVV.

V is TRBV10-3 and J is TRBJ1-2, with 7 nucleotides matching TRBD1. J was trimmed by 4 bases and V by 3 bases; bases with no gene match: 8. Germline assignment: CDR1 ENHRY and CDR2 SYGVKD. CDR3 length equals 15 residues. Written as DNA, the CDR3 is TGTGCCATCAGTGATCTAGGGGGCCCGAGCTATGGCTACACCTTC. Amino acids: CAISDLGGPSYGYTF.

The CDR3 spells CASSYSRGGSGELFF. CDR3 DNA sequence: TGTGCCAGCAGTTACTCACGGGGGGGCTCCGGGGAGCTGTTTTTT. V is TRBV6-5 and J is TRBJ2-2; 8 nucleotides agree with TRBD2. The germline gives CDR1 MNHEY, CDR2 SVGAGI. Trimming took 0 bases from V and 6 from J; bases not matched to a gene: 3. CDR3 length: 15 residues.

The J gene is TRBJ1-1, the V gene TRBV5-1, with D hard to call. The V and J ends lost 0 bases and 2 bases respectively, with 8 bases between them. Germline loops: CDR1 SGHRS, CDR2 YFSETQ. This CDR3 comprises 14 residues. The CDR3 region is CASSLGSPNTEAFF. As DNA, the CDR3 is TGCGCCAGCAGCTTGGGTAGTCCAAACACTGAAGCTTTCTTT.

The chain is built from TRBV27 and TRBJ1-1; a possible D gene is TRBD1 (6 bases). Trimming pared 3 bases from V and 5 bases from J, leaving 13 bases between. The CDR3 loop spans 14 amino acids. Germline V gives CDR1 MNHEY, CDR2 SMNVEV (reference sequence). The CDR3 protein is CASSLYRVGTEAFF. In nucleotides, the CDR3 is TGTGCCAGCAGTTTGTACAGGGTTGGGACTGAAGCTTTCTTT.

Written as DNA, the CDR3 is TGCGCCAGCAGGAGCGACAGGTACGAAGATACGCAGTATTTT. This codes for CASRSDRYEDTQYF. V usage is TRBV5-1 and J usage is TRBJ2-3; TRBD1 is a possible D gene (6 bases). The V end lost 5 bases, the J end lost 5 bases, and 15 bases lay between the germline ends. Germline CDR1 is SGHRS and CDR2 is YFSETQ. The CDR3 consists of 14 residues.

The sample holds one count of this clone. The genes are TRBV3-1 (or the pseudogene TRBV3-2) and TRBJ1-4, with D possibly TRBD1 on 6 matching bases. Germline V gives CDR1 LGHDT, CDR2 YNNKEL (reference sequence). V lost 4 bases, J lost 3 bases, and 15 bases lay in between. This CDR3 has 16 residues. For the CDR3, the DNA is TGTGCCAGCAGCCGATTCTCAGGGGCGCCTAATGAAAAACTGTTTTTT. Encoded protein: CASSRFSGAPNEKLFF.